This entry concerns a single T cell receptor beta chain. Its target antigen remains unknown. Per-base quality was not reported, and no clone a single base away is much larger than it. The library was made by the immunoSEQ multiplex PCR assay. For the multiplex PCR, a mixture combining 60 forward primers for TCR Vbeta segments and 13 reverse primers for TCR Jbeta segments was used. Amplification of the CDR3 region of rearranged TCR beta genes was performed with a multiplex PCR assay on genomic DNA. The amplified TCR beta libraries were sequenced on the Illumina HiSeq System as 87-base-pair reads. The paper's processing steps were these. Across the 700 or so repertoires, a later analysis counted 80 million or so unique TCR beta chains, roughly 11 million of which were shared by at least two donors. Raw reads were error-corrected and collapsed into unique sequences with a nearest-neighbor algorithm that merged closely related sequences to remove PCR and sequencing errors. Alignment of CDR3 sequences to IMGT reference sequences was used to assign V, D and J gene segments. Each retained sequence needed at least a six-nucleotide match to both a V gene segment and a J gene segment. Rearrangements were classified as productive when the CDR3 lacked stop codons and remained in frame with V and J, and all other rearrangements were classified as non-productive. CDR3 was defined according to IMGT convention as the region running from the second conserved V-encoded cysteine to the conserved J-encoded phenylalanine. In an earlier analysis of around 600 of the donors, sequences lacking an unambiguous match to a single V gene segment were excluded. In an earlier analysis of about 590 of the donors, a V segment was called functional when productive rearrangements were above 56.7%, and segregating when the standard deviation between donors exceeded 5%. A statistical classification framework was built to diagnose cytomegalovirus status from the catalog of TCR beta chain sequences. In a later analysis, TCR nucleotide sequences were compared against IMGT/GENE-DB human TR gene sequences so that V and J genes could be assigned. In a later analysis, CDR3 sequences and most-parsimonious VDJ recombination scenarios were assigned using the TCRdist pipeline. In a later analysis, each TCR beta chain was defined by its CDR3 amino acid sequence together with its V-gene family, and reads lacking a unique V-gene family were excluded. In a later analysis, 450 to 600 highly shared, low-generation-probability nucleotide sequences were removed to address suspected cross-contamination and a sequencing artifact. In a later analysis, a clonal expansion index for each public chain was calculated from normalized within-repertoire ranks of inferred template counts. In a later analysis, generation probabilities were computed using a VDJ recombination model fitted to out-of-frame rearrangements, and the results were checked against IGoR. In a later analysis, TCR-TCR, TCR-HLA and TCR-CMV co-occurrence was scored with hypergeometric tests, and a repertoire-size bias correction was applied to TCR pairs. False discovery rates were estimated in a later analysis by permuting HLA or CMV assignments 20 times. In a later analysis, co-occurring TCRs were grouped using DBSCAN, and TCRdist sequence similarity was added for clustering within HLA-allele-positive subsets. Repertoires with fewer than 30,000 or more than 120,000 public chains, plus five repertoires with anomalous nucleotide sharing, were excluded from co-occurrence clustering. Here the immuneACCESS table is served through TCRdb, limited to in-frame sequences with V and J called. Missing clones are a known gap in these copies; in checked studies unresolved V genes cover under half, and the rest lacks a known reason. V and J calls and clone size follow that table, whereas D and trimming were derived from the DNA. The sample table records about 110,000 clones; 55% to 70% of these occur just once. The top ten clones comprise around 2.2% of the sample.

The source of the sample is a study of cytomegalovirus exposure and HLA in healthy donors (TCRdb year 2017). Study-level background: An earlier analysis of about 530 of the donors reported approximately 300 Gb of sequence data and approximately 120 million unique TCR beta sequences obtained from approximately 180 million T cells. On average, roughly 200,000 unique TCR beta nucleotide sequences were sequenced per donor among some 430 genotyped donors of the cohort, with 15% to 20% of those sequences being non-productive. A later analysis re-analyzed previously published TCR beta repertoires from 666 donors and added high-resolution HLA genotyping to study TCR occurrence patterns. HLA typing included class I and class II loci at four-digit resolution. In addition to the first cohort of roughly 670 subjects, a separate validation cohort of some 120 different subjects was used. Using immunosequencing, the study profiled T cell repertoires from about 610 subjects and related those repertoires to cytomegalovirus serostatus. High-throughput TCR immunosequencing, statistical association of individual TCRs with disease status, and machine learning were combined to predict cytomegalovirus infection status. An earlier analysis of a few hundred of the donors applied high-throughput TCR beta sequencing to assess whether each TCR beta V gene segment acted as functional or pseudogenic. The study was designed to test whether signatures of past pathogen exposure could be identified by cataloging public T cell receptors. Approximately 300 gigabases of sequencing data and tens of millions of unique TCR sequences made up an early release that covered 500 to 650 HLA-typed donors. Rather than drawing on any new phenotypic data, the later analysis identified candidate immune exposures from TCR beta sequences and the way those sequences occurred across donors. Among the roughly 400 genotyped donors, around 81% belonged to the genetic ancestry cluster associated with self-reported Caucasian donors. The number of typed donors differed by locus: about 620-630 for A, B, C, DRB1 and DQB1; some 500 for DQA1; 606 for DPA1; and some 450 for DPB1. Because of strong linkage in the cohort, five DR-DQ haplotypes were treated as single units for association and clustering. A later genetic analysis took genome-wide SNP genotypes for about three fifths of the 666 donors and used that subset as a discovery cohort. Every repertoire in the discovery cohort had been generated on one and the same sequencing platform. Alongside the repertoire data, information on donor age, sex, ethnicity and CMV serostatus was compiled.

In total, approximately 700 healthy bone marrow donors made up the cohort. At the time of sampling, all cohort members were nominally healthy, though unrecorded immune exposures were likely present. The donor was CMV seronegative and was included in the group of a few hundred seronegative cohort members. A peripheral blood sample was provided by each donor, and peripheral blood mononuclear cells were used for TCR beta sequencing. The Qiagen DNeasy Blood Extraction Kit was used to extract genomic DNA from the blood cell samples. What the authors observed across the whole study: Some IMGT-functional V segments, including TRBV6-2 and TRBV6-3, could not be distinguished by the 87-base-pair reads and were therefore excluded. Only TCR beta chains were sequenced in this cohort, and the absence of alpha or paired-chain data limited detectable features. It was suggested by the authors that the approach could potentially be generalized to other disease states and immunological phenotypes. A later analysis reported that several top co-occurrence clusters appeared linked to parvovirus B19, influenza, CMV and Epstein-Barr virus. CMV serostatus was the only immune exposure information available for the cohort. An earlier analysis of approximately 500 of the donors showed that most TCR beta V segments appeared in productive rearrangements either about 87% or about 30% of the time, which broadly matched IMGT annotations. Across donors, most TCR sequences were observed very rarely, whereas some public TCRs were present in many individuals. In the study, some 160 TCR beta chains were listed as associated with cytomegalovirus. Compared with equally common non-associated chains, HLA-associated TCR beta chains in a later analysis were more clonally expanded and had lower generation probabilities. The sequencing pipeline was judged likely to have produced a cluster of highly shared sequence variants as a technical artifact. Because counts were too low, 15 to 20 rarely observed V segments, including chromosome 9 orphons, were excluded from the earlier analysis of fewer than 650 of the donors. V-gene and J-gene trimming of TCR beta chains was associated with a missense DCLRE1C variant in a later genetic analysis, and the association was replicated in an independent cohort. In a later analysis, around 17,000 TCR beta sequences were associated with specific HLA alleles at a false discovery rate of 0.05. A further reported finding was that TCR beta sequences accurately predicted the HLA-A and HLA-B alleles for most subjects in the first cohort. Linkage disequilibrium might explain the correlated functional status among segregating V segments, but an unknown experimental factor could not be excluded. A later genetic analysis reported fewer N-insertions in productive TCRs among donors in an Asian-associated ancestry cluster than the roughly 720-donor mean. In vitro tests confirmed that three of the cytomegalovirus-associated TCR beta chains recognize cytomegalovirus antigens. Presence/absence analyses assumed roughly uniform sequencing depth across donors, an assumption that may not hold. Strong co-occurrence of HLA alleles, especially DR and DQ, made assigning TCR associations to individual alleles difficult. In a later analysis, TCR association rates were found to vary across HLA loci, with the most associated TCRs seen for DRB1 alleles and the fewest for HLA-C alleles. Because HLA typing was unavailable for some donors at each locus, only the typed subset was used in association tests. Cytomegalovirus status was reported to be diagnosed by the classifier with high specificity and sensitivity in both the original and validation cohorts. A later analysis found that most CMV-associated TCR beta chains appeared HLA-restricted, with HLA associations seemingly driven largely by CMV exposure.

V is cut by 1 base and J by 0 bases, and the space between the germline ends is 10 bases. The cysteine opens and the phenylalanine closes a CDR3 of 16 amino acids. Here the CDR3 DNA is all that survives: 48 bases in frame from base 1. Via the germline V gene (reference sequence), CDR1 is SEHNR and CDR2 FQNEAQ. The sequencing input was PBMCs. The sequence came from a woman younger than 45 in good health and CMV-seronegative. The sequence is built from TRBV7-9 and TRBJ1-5; the D segment cannot be called with confidence. The DNA is as follows: TGTGCCAGCAGCTTAGGGTCCGGGAGTAGCAATCAGCCCCAGCATTTT. Its protein reads: CASSLGSGSSNQPQHF.